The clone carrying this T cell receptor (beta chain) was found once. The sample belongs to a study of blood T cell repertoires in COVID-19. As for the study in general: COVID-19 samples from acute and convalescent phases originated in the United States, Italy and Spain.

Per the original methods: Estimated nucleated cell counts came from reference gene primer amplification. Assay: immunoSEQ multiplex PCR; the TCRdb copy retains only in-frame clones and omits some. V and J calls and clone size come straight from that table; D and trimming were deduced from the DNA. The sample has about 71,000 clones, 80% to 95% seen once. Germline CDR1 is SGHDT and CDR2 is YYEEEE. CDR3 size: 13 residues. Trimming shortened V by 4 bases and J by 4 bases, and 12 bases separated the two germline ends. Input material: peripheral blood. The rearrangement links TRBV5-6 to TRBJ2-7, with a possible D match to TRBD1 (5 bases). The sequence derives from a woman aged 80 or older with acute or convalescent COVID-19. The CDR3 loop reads CASSDGHGYEQYF. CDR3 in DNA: TGTGCCAGCAGCGACGGACACGGATACGAGCAGTACTTC.